The subject of this entry is one TCR beta chain. The record originates from a study of CD4 and CD8 cells across lung adenocarcinoma regions. V dropped 4 bases and J dropped 5 bases, with 11 bases sitting between them. CDR1 is MNHNS, CDR2 SASEGT, per germline. This CDR3 is 13 amino acids long. Localized lung adenocarcinoma, a non-small cell lung cancer, affected the donors. TCRdb re-called the PCR reads with MiXCR, one entry per CDR3 protein. The sample gives approximately 4,900 distinct CDR3 sequences, about three fifths of which show up once; around 16% is in the top ten. This TCR was sampled from a male donor with lung adenocarcinoma. The CD4 and CD8 labels of this study may be unreliable. The sample taken for sequencing was CD4+ T cells from the center of a lung tumor. The chain uses TRBV6-1 and TRBJ2-5; TRBD2 is a possible D gene (6 bases). The CDR3 here is CASSVTGVETQYF. CDR3 DNA: TGTGCCAGCAGTGTCACGGGAGTGGAGACCCAGTACTTC.